The 14 T cell receptor beta chains below come from one sample, sequenced in a study of blood T cells in healthy people across ages. A sample-barcoded 5' primer and a J-beta primer mix were used in a second PCR of about 7 to 12 cycles. Using its own MiXCR run on the 5' RACE reads, TCRdb lists one record per CDR3 protein. There are about a million distinct CDR3 sequences in the sample; 51% occur only once, and over 20% lies in the top ten. Sequencing was done on a sample of blood. Every receptor here comes from a woman aged 60-75 years in good health.

The chain recombines TRBV7-9 with TRBJ2-2; a weak D match, TRBD1 (6 bases). The CDR3 length is 16 residues. The V and J ends lost 2 bases and 1 base respectively, with 11 bases between them. Germline loops: CDR1 SEHNR, CDR2 FQNEAQ (reference sequence). CDR3 in DNA: TGTGCCAGCAGCTTACAGAGCAGGGGGAACACCGGGGAGCTGTTTTTT. This translates into CASSLQSRGNTGELFF.

V gene TRBV5-1 combines with J gene TRBJ2-7; 8 nucleotides agree with TRBD2. CDR1 and CDR2 (germline): SGHRS, YFSETQ. With V trimmed by 4 bases and J by 3 bases, 12 bases remained unmatched. The CDR3 runs to 16 residues. The CDR3 nucleotides are TGCGCCAGCAGCCAACATGTCGGTGCGGGAGGCTACGAGCAGTACTTC. Translating gives CASSQHVGAGGYEQYF.

This clonotype was seen only once. The V gene is TRBV11-2, the J gene TRBJ2-3; 8 nucleotides agree with TRBD2. The CDR3 loop spans 15 amino acids. The germline CDR1 and CDR2 sequences are SGHAT and FQNNGV. With V trimmed by 0 bases and J by 7 bases, 6 bases remained unmatched. CDR3 amino acids: CASSLESGGTHTQYF. CDR3 nucleotides: TGTGCCAGCAGCTTAGAAAGCGGGGGCACGCATACGCAGTATTTT.

This clonotype was seen a few times. The chain employs TRBV29-1 and TRBJ1-2, with D unresolved. The CDR3 consists of 11 residues. Germline CDR1 SQVTM, CDR2 ANQGSEA. Here the CDR3 reads CPPAPYYGYTF. The CDR3 DNA sequence: TGCCCCCCGGCGCCATACTATGGCTACACCTTC.

The genes are TRBV7-9 and TRBJ2-1, with 9 bases lining up with TRBD2. Germline loops: CDR1 SEHNR, CDR2 FQNEAQ (reference sequence). The CDR3 has 17 amino acids. Trimming cost V 5 bases and J 3 bases; bases outside gene matches: 11. The DNA of the CDR3 is TGTGCCAGCAGCGCCCGACTAGCGGTCGTCGTCTACAATGAGCAGTTCTTC. Its translation: CASSARLAVVVYNEQFF.

CDR3 loop: CASSLWEAGSSYEQYF. For the CDR3, the DNA is TGTGCCAGCAGCCTCTGGGAGGCGGGTAGCTCCTACGAGCAGTACTTC. V usage is TRBV14 and J usage is TRBJ2-7; D is possibly TRBD2 (6 bases). CDR3 length equals 16 residues. V lost 4 bases and J 0 bases, leaving 16 bases between the germline ends. CDR1 SGHDN and CDR2 FVKESK come from the germline V gene.

As to this clonotype: An end of the junction does not agree with germline; a read error may underlie this. The V gene is TRBV29-1, the J gene TRBJ2-1, with D perhaps TRBD2 (5 bases). Germline CDR1 reads SQVTM; CDR2 reads ANQGSEA. This CDR3 region has 11 residues. CDR3 sequence: CSVAVGNGQFF. CDR3 nucleotides: TGCAGCGTTGCTGTCGGGAATGGGCAGTTCTTC.

This clonotype was detected a few times. The chain is built from TRBV2 and TRBJ2-5, with D perhaps being TRBD1 or TRBD2 (5 bases each). From germline, CDR1 is SNHLY and CDR2 FYNNEI. V gave up 1 base and J gave up 8 bases, with 11 bases separating them. The CDR3 extends over 13 amino acids. As DNA, the CDR3 is TGTGCCAGCAGTGAAGGGGACGGTCTTACCCAGTACTTC. Translation: CASSEGDGLTQYF.

DNA for the CDR3: TGCGCCAGCAGTGAGTCAAACAGGATTAATGAAAAACTGTTTTTT. Protein: CASSESNRINEKLFF. This rearrangement joins TRBV10-1 to TRBJ1-4; TRBD1 might be the D (5 bases). V lost 0 bases and J lost 4, with 9 bases in between. The CDR3 sequence is 15 residues long. Germline lookup yields CDR1 WNHNN and CDR2 SYGVQD (reference sequence).

Comment on this clonotype: At one of its ends the junction is not consistent with the germline gene, which may arise from a read error. V usage is TRBV5-1 and J usage is TRBJ2-3, with D tentatively TRBD1 or TRBD2 (6 bases each). The length of the CDR3 is 15 residues. CDR1 and CDR2 from the germline V gene are SGHRS and YFSETQ. The CDR3 DNA reads TGCGCCAGCAGCTTGGCCGGGGGCCGTACAGGTACGCAGTATTTT. Translated, it gives CASSLAGGRTGTQYF.

This sequence joins TRBV29-1 and TRBJ1-2, with D maybe TRBD1 (6 bases). The germline gives CDR1 SQVTM, CDR2 ANQGSEA. This CDR3 is built from 15 residues. Trimming removed 4 bases at V and 0 bases at J, with 15 bases between. The CDR3 loop reads CSVVIGQGTNYGYTF. The CDR3 DNA follows: TGCAGCGTTGTTATCGGCCAGGGGACTAACTATGGCTACACCTTC.

The chain recombines TRBV7-9 with TRBJ2-7; D possibly corresponds to TRBD1 (6 bases). The CDR3 spans 16 residues. The germline V gene encodes CDR1 SEHNR and CDR2 FQNEAQ (reference sequence). V was trimmed by 3 bases and J by 1 base, leaving 16 bases between them. The CDR3 loop is CASSLSPWGQSYEQYF. In DNA, the CDR3 is TGTGCCAGCAGCTTGTCCCCTTGGGGACAATCCTACGAGCAGTACTTC. Drawing the rest from reference TRBV7-9 and TRBJ2-7, the complete variable domain is DTGVSQNPRHKITKRGQNVTFRCDPISEHNRLYWYRQTLGQGPEFLTYFQNEAQLEKSRLLSDRFSAERPKGSFSTLEIQRTEQGDSAMYLCASSLSPWGQSYEQYFGPGTRLTVT.

The chain employs TRBV5-1 and TRBJ1-4, with 10 positions matching TRBD1. After removal of 4 bases from V and 0 bases from J, the junction contained 6 bases not matched to a gene. The V gene's germline CDR1 is SGHRS and CDR2 YFSETQ. The CDR3 is made up of 17 amino acids. Written as DNA, the CDR3 is TGCGCCAGCAGCACCGGGACAGGGGCGGCAACTAATGAAAAACTGTTTTTT. This codes for CASSTGTGAATNEKLFF. Full variable domain (outside the CDR3, taken from reference TRBV5-1 and TRBJ1-4): KAGVTQTPRYLIKTRGQQVTLSCSPISGHRSVSWYQQTPGQGLQFLFEYFSETQRNKGNFPGRFSGRQFSNSRSEMNVSTLELGDSALYLCASSTGTGAATNEKLFFGSGTQLSVL.

This chain uses TRBV3-1 with TRBJ2-1, with no clear D. The V gene's germline CDR1 is LGHDT and CDR2 YNNKEL (reference sequence). The CDR3 loop spans 13 amino acids. Trimming removed 1 base at V and 10 bases at J, with 11 bases between. CDR3 DNA: TGTGCCAGCAGCCAAGTCGGCAGGCGAGAGCAGTTCTTC. Its translation: CASSQVGRREQFF.